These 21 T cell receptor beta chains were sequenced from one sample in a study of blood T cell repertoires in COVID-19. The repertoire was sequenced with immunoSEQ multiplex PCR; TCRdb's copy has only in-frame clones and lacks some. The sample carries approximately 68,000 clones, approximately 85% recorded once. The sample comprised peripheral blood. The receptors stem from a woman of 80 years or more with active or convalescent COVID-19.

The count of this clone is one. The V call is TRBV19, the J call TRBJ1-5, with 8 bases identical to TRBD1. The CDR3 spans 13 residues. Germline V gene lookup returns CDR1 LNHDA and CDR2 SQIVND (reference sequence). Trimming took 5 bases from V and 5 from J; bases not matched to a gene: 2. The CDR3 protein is CASSGTGDQPQHF. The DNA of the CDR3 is TGTGCCAGTAGTGGGACAGGTGATCAGCCCCAGCATTTT.

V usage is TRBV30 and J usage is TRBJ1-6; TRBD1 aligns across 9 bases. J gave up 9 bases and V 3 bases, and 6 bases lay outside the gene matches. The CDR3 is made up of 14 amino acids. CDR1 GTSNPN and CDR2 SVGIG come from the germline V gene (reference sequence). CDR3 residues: CAWRGDREVSPLHF. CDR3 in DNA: TGTGCCTGGAGGGGGGACAGGGAGGTTTCACCCCTCCACTTT.

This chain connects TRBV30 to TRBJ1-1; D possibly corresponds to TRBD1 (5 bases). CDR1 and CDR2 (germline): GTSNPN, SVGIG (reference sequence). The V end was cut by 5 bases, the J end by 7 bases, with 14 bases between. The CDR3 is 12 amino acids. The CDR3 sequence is CAWGREGLEAFF. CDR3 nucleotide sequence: TGTGCCTGGGGTAGGGAGGGACTTGAAGCTTTCTTT.

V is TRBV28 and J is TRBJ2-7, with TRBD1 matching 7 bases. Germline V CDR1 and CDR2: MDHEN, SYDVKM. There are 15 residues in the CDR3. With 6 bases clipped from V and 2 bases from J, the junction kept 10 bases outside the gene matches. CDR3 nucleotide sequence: TGTGCCAGCAGCCCAGCCCGGGACAGTACCTACGAGCAGTACTTC. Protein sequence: CASSPARDSTYEQYF.

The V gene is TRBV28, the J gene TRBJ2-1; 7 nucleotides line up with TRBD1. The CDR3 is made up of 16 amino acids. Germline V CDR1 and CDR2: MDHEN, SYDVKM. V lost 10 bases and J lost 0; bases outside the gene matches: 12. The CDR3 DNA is TGTGCCACCATCGATCCCGGGACAGTCTCCTACAATGAGCAGTTCTTC. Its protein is CATIDPGTVSYNEQFF.

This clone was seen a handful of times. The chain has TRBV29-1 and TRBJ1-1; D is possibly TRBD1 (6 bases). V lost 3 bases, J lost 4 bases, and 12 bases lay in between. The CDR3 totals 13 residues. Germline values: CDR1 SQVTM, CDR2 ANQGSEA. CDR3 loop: CSVERAGVTEAFF. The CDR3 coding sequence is TGCAGCGTTGAGAGGGCAGGGGTCACTGAAGCTTTCTTT.

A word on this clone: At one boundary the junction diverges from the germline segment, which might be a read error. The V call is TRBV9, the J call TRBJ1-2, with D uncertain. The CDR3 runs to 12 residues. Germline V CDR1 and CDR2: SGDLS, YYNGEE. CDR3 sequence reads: CASSVGADSPLF. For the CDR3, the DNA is TGTGCCAGCAGCGTAGGAGCGGACTCCCCTCTCTTC.

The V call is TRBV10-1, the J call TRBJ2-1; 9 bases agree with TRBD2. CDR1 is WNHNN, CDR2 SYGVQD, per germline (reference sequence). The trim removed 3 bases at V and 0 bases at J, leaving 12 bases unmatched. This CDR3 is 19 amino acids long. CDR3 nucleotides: TGCGCCAGCAGTGATTTAGCGGGGGAACCGATAAGCTCCTACAATGAGCAGTTCTTC. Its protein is CASSDLAGEPISSYNEQFF.

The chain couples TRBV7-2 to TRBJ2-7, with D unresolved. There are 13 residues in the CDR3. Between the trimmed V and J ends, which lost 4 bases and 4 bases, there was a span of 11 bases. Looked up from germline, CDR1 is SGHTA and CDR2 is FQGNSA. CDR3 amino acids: CASSSNNLYEQYF. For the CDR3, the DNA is TGTGCCAGCAGCTCTAATAATCTTTACGAGCAGTACTTC.

The CDR3 loop reads CSVSGVYEQYF. The CDR3 bases are TGCAGCGTTTCGGGGGTCTACGAGCAGTACTTC. The chain links TRBV29-1 to TRBJ2-7; possibly TRBD2 for D (6 bases). Germline V CDR1 and CDR2: SQVTM, ANQGSEA. The V gene lost 5 bases and the J gene lost 3 bases, with 8 bases spanning the gap. The CDR3 consists of 11 residues.

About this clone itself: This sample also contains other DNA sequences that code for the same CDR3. CDR3: CASSRGETQYF. The CDR3 DNA reads TGTGCCAGCAGTCGCGGTGAGACCCAGTACTTC. The V and J genes are TRBV9 and TRBJ2-5; D not certain. The germline V and J ends were trimmed by 5 bases and 5 bases, with 7 bases remaining between them. The CDR3 totals 11 residues. Germline CDR1 SGDLS, CDR2 YYNGEE.

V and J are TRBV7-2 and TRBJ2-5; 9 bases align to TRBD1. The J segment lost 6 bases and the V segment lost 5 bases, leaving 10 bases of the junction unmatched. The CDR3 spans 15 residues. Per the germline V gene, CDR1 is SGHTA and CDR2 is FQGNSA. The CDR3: CASSALGQGLKTQYF. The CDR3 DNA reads TGTGCCAGCAGCGCCCTGGGACAGGGCTTGAAGACCCAGTACTTC.

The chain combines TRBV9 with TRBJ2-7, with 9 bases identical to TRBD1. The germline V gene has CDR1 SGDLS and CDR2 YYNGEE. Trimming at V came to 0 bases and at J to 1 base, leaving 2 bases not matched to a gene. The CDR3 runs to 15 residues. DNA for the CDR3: TGTGCCAGCAGCGTAGAAGGGACAGGGTCCTACGAGCAGTACTTC. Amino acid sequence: CASSVEGTGSYEQYF.

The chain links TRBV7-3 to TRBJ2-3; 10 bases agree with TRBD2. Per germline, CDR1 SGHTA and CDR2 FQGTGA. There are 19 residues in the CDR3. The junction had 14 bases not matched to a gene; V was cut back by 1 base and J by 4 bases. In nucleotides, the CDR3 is TGTGCCAGCAGCTTAAGCCCACCGGGGGCCAGCGGGGGGGCAGATACGCAGTATTTT. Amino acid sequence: CASSLSPPGASGGADTQYF.

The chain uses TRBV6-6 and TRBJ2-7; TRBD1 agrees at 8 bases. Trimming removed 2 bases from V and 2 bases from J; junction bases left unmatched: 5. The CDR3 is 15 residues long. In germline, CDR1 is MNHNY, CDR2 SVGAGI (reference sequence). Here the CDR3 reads CASSYPGTGTYEQYF. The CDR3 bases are TGTGCCAGCAGTTACCCCGGGACAGGTACCTACGAGCAGTACTTC.

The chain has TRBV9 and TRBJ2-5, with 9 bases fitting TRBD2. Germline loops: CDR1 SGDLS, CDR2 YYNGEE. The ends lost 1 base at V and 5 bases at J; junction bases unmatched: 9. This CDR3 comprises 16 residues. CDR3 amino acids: CASSVTSGTSYETQYF. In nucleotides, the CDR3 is TGTGCCAGCAGCGTAACCTCCGGGACTAGCTATGAGACCCAGTACTTC.

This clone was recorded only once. The CDR3 coding sequence is TGTGCCAGTGAAAGAACGACAGGGTCCGCTTCACCCCTCCACTTT. It specifies CASERTTGSASPLHF. The chain has TRBV19 and TRBJ1-6, with 7 bases that match TRBD1. The ends lost 8 bases at V and 9 bases at J; junction bases unmatched: 13. This CDR3 has 15 residues. Germline assignment: CDR1 LNHDA and CDR2 SQIVND (reference sequence).

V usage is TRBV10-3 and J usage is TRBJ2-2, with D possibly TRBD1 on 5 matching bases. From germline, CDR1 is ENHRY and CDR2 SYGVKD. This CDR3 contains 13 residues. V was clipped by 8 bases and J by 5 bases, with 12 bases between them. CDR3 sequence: CAIQAGPTGELFF. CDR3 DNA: TGTGCCATCCAGGCAGGGCCAACCGGGGAGCTGTTTTTT.

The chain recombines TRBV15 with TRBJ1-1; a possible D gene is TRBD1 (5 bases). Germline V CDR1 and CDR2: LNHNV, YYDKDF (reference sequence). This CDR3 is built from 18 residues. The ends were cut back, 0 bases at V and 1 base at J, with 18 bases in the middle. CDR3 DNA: TGTGCCACCAGCAGAGAAGGGGCGGACCGAAGGGGGAACACTGAAGCTTTCTTT. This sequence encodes CATSREGADRRGNTEAFF.

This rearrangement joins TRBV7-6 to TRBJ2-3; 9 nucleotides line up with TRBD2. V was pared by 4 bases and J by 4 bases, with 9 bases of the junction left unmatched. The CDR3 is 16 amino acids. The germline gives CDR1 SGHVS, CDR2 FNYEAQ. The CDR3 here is CASSWGSGGGADTQYF. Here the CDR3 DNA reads TGTGCCAGCAGCTGGGGTAGCGGGGGAGGAGCAGATACGCAGTATTTT.

The CDR3 sequence is CASTGTGYEQYF. The CDR3, as DNA: TGTGCCAGTACCGGGACAGGCTACGAGCAGTACTTC. The chain couples TRBV5-6 to TRBJ2-7, with 8 bases aligning to TRBD1. Germline V gene data show CDR1 as SGHDT and CDR2 as YYEEEE. The CDR3 totals 12 residues. Germline trimming cut 8 bases from V and 3 bases from J; bases unmatched to any gene: 4.